This TCR beta chain was retrieved from a study of control samples from healthy donors and cancer patients. Trimming cost V 1 base and J 4 bases; bases outside gene matches: 5. Per the germline V gene, CDR1 is SGHRS and CDR2 is YFSETQ. This CDR3 contains 15 residues. Clones were sequenced by immunoSEQ multiplex PCR, and TCRdb holds only the in-frame ones, with some missing. This sample yields about 120,000 clones, of which about 93% are seen a single time; less than 3.5% belongs to the top ten. This clonotype was sampled from a man in his thirties or forties in good health. The sample taken for sequencing was blood. This chain connects TRBV5-1 to TRBJ2-7; 10 positions agree with TRBD2. Written as DNA, the CDR3 is TGCGCCAGCAGCTTGAGCGGGGGGGCCGTTTACGAGCAGTACTTC. Protein product: CASSLSGGAVYEQYF.